The 13 T cell receptor beta chains listed next were all sequenced from one sample in a study of cytomegalovirus exposure and HLA in healthy donors. The PCR made use of 60 Vbeta and 13 Jbeta primers. The repertoire was sequenced with immunoSEQ multiplex PCR; TCRdb's copy has only in-frame clones and lacks some. The sample carries roughly 200,000 clones, approximately 90% recorded once. Sequencing was carried out using PBMCs. All receptors come from a woman aged 18-30 years in good health and CMV-seronegative.

V is TRBV5-4 and J is TRBJ2-2; 9 nucleotides line up with TRBD2. The CDR3 is 19 residues long. With 0 bases clipped from V and 0 bases from J, the junction kept 9 bases outside the gene matches. Germline assignment: CDR1 SGHNT and CDR2 YYREEE (reference sequence). The chain's CDR3 is CASSLGLAGRSANTGELFF. CDR3 DNA sequence: TGTGCCAGCAGCTTGGGTCTAGCGGGGCGAAGCGCGAACACCGGGGAGCTGTTTTTT.

The V gene is TRBV30, the J gene TRBJ2-2; TRBD2 matches 8 bases. With V trimmed by 2 bases and J by 4 bases, 3 bases remained unmatched. This CDR3 region has 14 residues. Germline assignment: CDR1 GTSNPN and CDR2 SVGIG (reference sequence). This CDR3 is CAWSTSGTTGELFF. CDR3 bases: TGTGCCTGGAGTACTAGCGGAACCACCGGGGAGCTGTTTTTT.

The J gene is TRBJ1-1, the V gene TRBV11-2; weak D call: TRBD1 (6 bases). V was pared by 3 bases and J by 4 bases, with 15 bases between. The CDR3 has 15 amino acids. From germline, CDR1 is SGHAT and CDR2 FQNNGV. Here the CDR3 DNA reads TGTGCCAGCAGCTTCTCCGGCAGGGGAAGCACTGAAGCTTTCTTT. Its translation: CASSFSGRGSTEAFF.

The V call is TRBV27, the J call TRBJ1-2; no reliable D call. Trimming pared 5 bases from V and 0 bases from J, leaving 10 bases between. The CDR3 is made up of 14 amino acids. Germline values: CDR1 MNHEY, CDR2 SMNVEV (reference sequence). This chain's CDR3 is CASSTLTPNYGYTF. The CDR3 DNA sequence: TGTGCCAGCAGTACACTAACCCCTAACTATGGCTACACCTTC.

The rearrangement links TRBV13 to TRBJ2-1; 9 bases align to TRBD2. The junction had 9 bases not matched to a gene; V was cut back by 2 bases and J by 10 bases. The CDR3 is 15 amino acids. CDR1 is PRHDT, CDR2 FYEKMQ, per germline (reference sequence). CDR3 bases: TGTGCCAGCAGCTTAACATTAGCGGGGGCCAGGGAGCAGTTCTTC. The encoded protein is CASSLTLAGAREQFF.

The genes are TRBV7-2 and TRBJ2-3; TRBD2 agrees at 10 bases. Germline V gives CDR1 SGHTA, CDR2 FQGNSA. V shed 3 bases and J 6 bases; nucleotides not matched to a gene: 6. The CDR3 is 15 residues long. In nucleotides, the CDR3 is TGTGCCAGCAGCTTCGAGCGGGGGGGCGGGGATACGCAGTATTTT. Translated: CASSFERGGGDTQYF.

The chain links TRBV4-3 to TRBJ1-2; TRBD1 is a possible D gene (6 bases). The germline gives CDR1 LGHNA, CDR2 YSLEER. The CDR3 spans 17 residues. Trimming removed 1 base at V and 5 bases at J, with 20 bases between. CDR3 sequence (DNA): TGCGCCAGCAGCCAAGGGGGGCCCGGCGGGCTCTTGTATGGCTACACCTTC. Protein product: CASSQGGPGGLLYGYTF.

V and J are TRBV6-6 and TRBJ2-7; 7 nucleotides line up with TRBD2. J was trimmed by 2 bases and V by 7 bases; bases with no gene match: 5. CDR1 is MNHNY and CDR2 is SVGAGI in the germline V gene (reference sequence). This CDR3 has 13 amino acids. The CDR3 DNA is TGTGCCAGCACAACTAGCGATACCTACGAGCAGTACTTC. It translates to CASTTSDTYEQYF.

J is TRBJ2-1 and V is TRBV5-4; 14 positions agree with TRBD2. Germline V gene lookup returns CDR1 SGHNT and CDR2 YYREEE (reference sequence). This CDR3 spans 19 amino acids. V shed 4 bases and J 4 bases; nucleotides not matched to a gene: 13. CDR3 coding DNA: TGTGCCAGCAGCCGTGACGGACTAGCGGGGGGCAGGGGTTACAATGAGCAGTTCTTC. The encoded protein is CASSRDGLAGGRGYNEQFF.

The chain links TRBV6-5 to TRBJ2-7, with D possibly matching TRBD2 (5 bases). Trimming pared 6 bases from V and 2 bases from J, leaving 11 bases between. The length of the CDR3 is 13 residues. CDR1 is MNHEY and CDR2 is SVGAGI in the germline V gene. DNA for the CDR3: TGTGCCAGCAGGTCCCGGGGAGCCTACGAGCAGTACTTC. Translated, it gives CASRSRGAYEQYF.

The chain carries TRBV4-1 and TRBJ1-2; D gene ambiguous. V lost 0 bases to trimming and J lost 2 bases, with 13 bases between them. CDR3 length: 16 residues. Germline assignment: CDR1 MGHRA and CDR2 YSYEKL. CDR3 in amino acids: CASSQDIGGGNYGYTF. CDR3 DNA sequence: TGCGCCAGCAGCCAAGATATTGGTGGCGGAAACTATGGCTACACCTTC.

The chain combines TRBV6-5 with TRBJ1-4, with D tentatively TRBD1 (6 bases). Trimming shortened V by 6 bases and J by 8 bases, and 13 bases separated the two germline ends. CDR1 is MNHEY, CDR2 SVGAGI, per germline. The CDR3 totals 13 residues. In DNA form, the CDR3 reads TGTGCCAGCAGAGACAGGCGGGGGGAAAAACTGTTTTTT. It translates to CASRDRRGEKLFF.

The genes are TRBV4-3 and TRBJ1-2; D possibly corresponds to TRBD1 (6 bases). The V and J ends lost 1 base and 12 bases respectively, with 15 bases between them. CDR1 is LGHNA and CDR2 is YSLEER in the germline V gene. The CDR3 length is 13 residues. The CDR3 region has the DNA TGCGCCAGCAGCCAAGCAGTATCATGGGGGCACACCTTC. It specifies CASSQAVSWGHTF.